This TCR beta chain was identified in a study of blood T cell repertoires in COVID-19. Whole-study context: The analysed material was cDNA or gDNA that came from T cells, B-cell-depleted T cells, or PBMCs.

Germline CDR1 reads SGHRS; CDR2 reads YFSETQ. This CDR3 spans 15 amino acids. V gave up 0 bases and J gave up 6 bases; unmatched junction bases: 6. In the source study's methods: Reference gene primer amplification gave nucleated cell count estimates. TCRdb's copy holds only in-frame clones and misses some; the assay was immunoSEQ multiplex PCR. Clone size and V and J calls were adopted from that table, with D and trimming inferred from the DNA. The profile shows around 190,000 clones, just over 85% of them singletons. This sequence joins TRBV5-1 and TRBJ2-3, with 8 positions matching TRBD2. The specimen was peripheral blood. This sequence originates from a man between 45 and 60 years old with active or convalescent COVID-19. The CDR3: CASSLAGGPGDTQYF. The CDR3 DNA reads TGCGCCAGCAGCTTGGCGGGAGGGCCTGGGGATACGCAGTATTTT. Looking up the rest from reference TRBV5-1 and TRBJ2-3 gives the full variable domain: KAGVTQTPRYLIKTRGQQVTLSCSPISGHRSVSWYQQTPGQGLQFLFEYFSETQRNKGNFPGRFSGRQFSNSRSEMNVSTLELGDSALYLCASSLAGGPGDTQYFGPGTRLTVL.